A single sample gave rise to the 17 T cell receptor beta chains below, sequenced in a study of T cell repertoires in cytomegalovirus infection. These receptors lack a known antigen. TCRdb ran MiXCR on the reads and lists one entry per CDR3 protein. Among around 430,000 distinct CDR3 sequences, roughly 46% were seen once, and the ten largest hold roughly two fifths. The material was cultured PBMCs, obtained from culture after CMV antigen stimulation. The receptors derive from a human donor in good health (CMV status not recorded). Some clones in this sample may be carry-over from other donors' samples.

The CDR3 is CASRGVELFF. For the CDR3, the DNA is TGTGCCAGCAGGGGTGTGGAGCTGTTTTTT. The V call is TRBV2, the J call TRBJ2-2; D is ambiguous. The CDR3 spans 10 residues. Germline V gene sequence: CDR1 SNHLY, CDR2 FYNNEI. Trimming pared 6 bases from V and 10 bases from J, leaving 6 bases between.

The V call is TRBV19, the J call TRBJ2-7; 12 bases are a match to TRBD2. Germline lookup yields CDR1 LNHDA and CDR2 SQIVND (reference sequence). V lost 5 bases, J lost 7 bases, and 6 bases stayed unmatched. The CDR3 totals 14 residues. The CDR3 DNA sequence: TGTGCCAGTAGTCCTACTAGCGGGAGGAGTGAGCAGTACTTC. Encoded protein: CASSPTSGRSEQYF.

This clonotype was counted a few times. The rearrangement joins TRBV4-3 to TRBJ2-2, with D uncertain. The CDR3 runs to 17 residues. V was shortened by 1 base and J by 3 bases, with 15 bases between the two germline ends. Per the germline V gene, CDR1 is LGHNA and CDR2 is YSLEER. The CDR3 coding sequence is TGCGCCAGCAGCCAAGCCCCCCCCGGAGATTACACCGGGGAGCTGTTTTTT. It yields the protein CASSQAPPGDYTGELFF.

This clonotype appeared a few times. The chain uses TRBV7-2 and TRBJ2-1, with a possible D match to TRBD1 (6 bases). Looked up from germline, CDR1 is SGHTA and CDR2 is FQGNSA. The CDR3 sequence is 13 residues long. V shed 1 base and J shed 10 bases, with 11 bases lying between them. CDR3 in DNA: TGTGCCAGCAGCTTAGATCGGACAGACGAGCAGTTCTTC. Translated: CASSLDRTDEQFF.

The chain recombines TRBV19 with TRBJ1-6; the D gene is possibly TRBD1 (5 bases). CDR1 LNHDA and CDR2 SQIVND come from the germline V gene (reference sequence). Trimming removed 3 bases from V and 7 bases from J, with 13 bases in between. This CDR3 has 15 amino acids. The CDR3, as DNA: TGTGCCAGTAGTATTGGAGGGGCGAGGAATTCACCCCTCCACTTT. This encodes CASSIGGARNSPLHF.

This clonotype turned up a few times. The V and J genes are TRBV6-6 and TRBJ1-5, with no clear D. The V and J ends lost 0 bases and 6 bases respectively, with 18 bases between them. The V gene's germline CDR1 is MNHNY and CDR2 SVGAGI (reference sequence). The length of the CDR3 is 17 residues. This CDR3 reads CASSYSVDREGGQPQHF. The CDR3 region has the DNA TGTGCCAGCAGTTACTCGGTGGATAGGGAAGGCGGTCAGCCCCAGCATTTT.

This chain uses TRBV10-3 with TRBJ1-1; TRBD1 is a possible D gene (5 bases). The germline V and J ends were trimmed by 2 bases and 1 base, with 8 bases remaining between them. CDR3 length equals 14 residues. Germline V gene sequence: CDR1 ENHRY, CDR2 SYGVKD. The CDR3 nucleotides are TGTGCCATCAGTGAGGTCGGGGGGAACACTGAAGCTTTCTTT. Translating gives CAISEVGGNTEAFF.

V and J are TRBV20-1 and TRBJ2-7; D may match TRBD1 or TRBD2 (5 bases each). This CDR3 is built from 14 residues. Germline CDR1 and CDR2: DFQATT and SNEGSKA (reference sequence). Trimming took 5 bases from V and 6 from J, leaving 20 bases between them. CDR3 residues: CSAHPRDGPGEQYF. CDR3 sequence (DNA): TGCAGTGCTCACCCCCGGGACGGACCTGGCGAGCAGTACTTC.

In nucleotides, the CDR3 is TGTGCCAGCTCCTCAGGGGGCGCGGTGGAAAAACTGTTTTTT. As protein: CASSSGGAVEKLFF. The V call is TRBV7-9, the J call TRBJ1-4; 8 bases line up with TRBD1. Germline CDR1 reads SEHNR; CDR2 reads FQNEAQ (reference sequence). The CDR3 covers 14 residues. V trimming: 8 bases; J trimming: 8 bases; junction bases outside the gene matches: 10.

This clonotype appeared a few times. The rearrangement joins TRBV6-1 to TRBJ2-1; a possible D gene is TRBD1 (6 bases). V gave up 6 bases and J gave up 8 bases, with 23 bases separating them. The germline gives CDR1 MNHNS, CDR2 SASEGT. This CDR3 spans 16 amino acids. CDR3 sequence: CASSHDRGRQVDEQFF. The CDR3 nucleotides are TGTGCCAGCAGCCACGACCGGGGCAGACAGGTCGATGAGCAGTTCTTC.

The V gene is TRBV28, the J gene TRBJ1-2, with D uncertain. Germline CDR1 reads MDHEN; CDR2 reads SYDVKM. The CDR3 has 12 amino acids. V was pared by 9 bases and J by 2 bases, with 10 bases between. The CDR3 loop is CASADGNYGYTF. CDR3 sequence (DNA): TGTGCCAGTGCGGACGGAAACTATGGCTACACCTTC.

The chain joins TRBV7-2 to TRBJ2-5; D perhaps matches TRBD2 (5 bases). Germline CDR1 is SGHTA and CDR2 is FQGNSA. The CDR3 is made up of 15 amino acids. Deletions cut 4 bases from V and 7 bases from J, with 19 bases between. This CDR3 is CASSSHGEIRGTQYF. The CDR3 region has the DNA TGTGCCAGCAGCTCCCACGGGGAAATAAGAGGGACCCAGTACTTC. The full variable domain, completed using reference TRBV7-2 and TRBJ2-5, is GAGVSQSPSNKVTEKGKDVELRCDPISGHTALYWYRQSLGQGLEFLIYFQGNSAPDKSGLPSDRFSAERTGGSVSTLTIQRTQQEDSAVYLCASSSHGEIRGTQYFGPGTRLLVL.

This clonotype has a handful of counts. The chain couples TRBV19 to TRBJ1-2, with D uncertain. Trimming took 4 bases from V and 2 from J, leaving 8 bases between them. In germline, CDR1 is LNHDA, CDR2 SQIVND (reference sequence). This CDR3 region has 13 residues. CDR3 DNA sequence: TGTGCCAGTAGTAAGGAAATCAACTATGGCTACACCTTC. It encodes CASSKEINYGYTF.

This sequence joins TRBV2 and TRBJ2-1; D gene unclear. Germline CDR1 is SNHLY and CDR2 is FYNNEI. Trimming removed 1 base from V and 2 bases from J, with 6 bases in between. The CDR3 has 14 residues. CDR3 in amino acids: CASSEVYTYNEQFF. CDR3 in DNA: TGTGCCAGCAGTGAAGTTTATACCTACAATGAGCAGTTCTTC.

This clonotype was recorded a few times. This chain links TRBV6-2 or TRBV6-3 with TRBJ1-5; possible D gene TRBD1, 6 bases. The V end was cut by 7 bases, the J end by 1 base, with 14 bases between. The length of the CDR3 is 15 residues. Germline V gene lookup returns CDR1 MNHEY and CDR2 SVGEGT. The CDR3 here is CASTLQGVSNQPQHF. The CDR3 region has the DNA TGTGCCAGCACCCTACAGGGCGTAAGCAATCAGCCCCAGCATTTT.

The chain links TRBV4-1 to TRBJ2-3, with D maybe TRBD2 (7 bases). Per the germline V gene, CDR1 is MGHRA and CDR2 is YSYEKL. The CDR3 contains 20 residues. Trimming cost V 0 bases and J 1 base, with 23 bases left between them. The chain's CDR3 is CASSQEGGASRPVGTDTQYF. For the CDR3, the DNA is TGCGCCAGCAGCCAAGAAGGGGGGGCTAGCCGCCCCGTAGGCACAGATACGCAGTATTTT.

The V call is TRBV10-3, the J call TRBJ2-1, with unresolved D. CDR1 is ENHRY and CDR2 is SYGVKD in the germline V gene. CDR3 length equals 14 residues. V lost 2 bases and J lost 5, with 10 bases in between. CDR3 DNA sequence: TGTGCCATCAGTGAGACCATCCTGAACAATGAGCAGTTCTTC. Encoded protein: CAISETILNNEQFF.